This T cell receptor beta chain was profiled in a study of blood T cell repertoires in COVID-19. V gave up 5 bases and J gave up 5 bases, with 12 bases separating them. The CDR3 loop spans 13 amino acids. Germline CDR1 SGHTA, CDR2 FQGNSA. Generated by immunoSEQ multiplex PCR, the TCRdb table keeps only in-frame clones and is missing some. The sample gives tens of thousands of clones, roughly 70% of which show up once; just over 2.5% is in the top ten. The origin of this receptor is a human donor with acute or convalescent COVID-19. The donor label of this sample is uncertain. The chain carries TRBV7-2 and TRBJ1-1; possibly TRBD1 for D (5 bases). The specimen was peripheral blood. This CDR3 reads CASSHLRGTEAFF. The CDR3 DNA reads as TGTGCCAGCAGCCATCTTAGGGGTACTGAAGCTTTCTTT.